This TCR beta chain came from a study of shared clonotypes between healthy human individuals. CDR1 SGHNT and CDR2 YENEEA come from the germline V gene. The V and J ends lost 5 bases and 6 bases respectively, with 7 bases between them. The CDR3 consists of 12 residues. The protocol was immunoSEQ multiplex PCR, while the TCRdb copy is restricted to in-frame clones and leaves out a portion. Of approximately 510,000 clones listed, 79% are singletons. This receptor was taken from a woman between 40 and 50 years old in good health. Some clones in this sample may be carry-over from other donors' samples. The specimen sequenced was PBMCs. The chain is built from TRBV11-3 and TRBJ2-2; tentative D call: TRBD2 (5 bases). The CDR3 loop is CASSARAGELFF. CDR3 sequence (DNA): TGTGCCAGCAGCGCGAGGGCCGGGGAGCTGTTTTTT. The entire variable domain, with the rest obtained from reference TRBV11-3 and TRBJ2-2, is as follows: EAGVVQSPRYKIIEKKQPVAFWCNPISGHNTLYWYLQNLGQGPELLIRYENEEAVDDSQLPKDRFSAERLKGVDSTLKIQPAELGDSAVYLCASSARAGELFFGEGSRLTVL.